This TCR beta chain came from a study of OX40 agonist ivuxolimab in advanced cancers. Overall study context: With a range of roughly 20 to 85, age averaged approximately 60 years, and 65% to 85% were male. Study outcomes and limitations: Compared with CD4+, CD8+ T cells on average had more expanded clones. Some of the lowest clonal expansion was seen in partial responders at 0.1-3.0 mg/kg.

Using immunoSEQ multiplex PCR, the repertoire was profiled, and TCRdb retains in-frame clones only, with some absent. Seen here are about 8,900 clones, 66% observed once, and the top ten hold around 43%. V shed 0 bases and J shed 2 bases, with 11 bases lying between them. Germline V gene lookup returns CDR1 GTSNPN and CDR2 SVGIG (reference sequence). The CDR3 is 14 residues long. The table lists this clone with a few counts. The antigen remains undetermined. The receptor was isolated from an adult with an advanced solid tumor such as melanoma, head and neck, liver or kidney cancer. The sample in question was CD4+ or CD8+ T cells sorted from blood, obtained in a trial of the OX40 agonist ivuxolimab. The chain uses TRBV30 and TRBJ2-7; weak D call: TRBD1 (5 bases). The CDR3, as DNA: TGTGCCTGGAGTGTATTGGCAGGGACCTACGAGCAGTACTTC. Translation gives CAWSVLAGTYEQYF.